This T cell receptor beta chain was found in a study of OX40 agonist ivuxolimab in advanced cancers. Study context: There were three patients with partial responses, one having hepatocellular carcinoma and two cutaneous melanoma. Notes on the study in general: Among the lowest peripheral clonal expansion occurred in 0.1-3.0 mg/kg partial responders. The study found that CD8+ T cells averaged more expanded clones than CD4+. Certain nonresponders likewise exhibited a low normalized T-cell clonal expansion.

The V end was cut by 1 base, the J end by 10 bases, with 14 bases between. Germline V gives CDR1 SNHLY, CDR2 FYNNEI. There are 15 residues in the CDR3. For this clone: Its antigen is as yet unknown.

Profiled with immunoSEQ multiplex PCR; TCRdb holds only in-frame clones, not every one. The sample comprises roughly 36,000 clones, over 60% of which are singletons, and approximately 19% rests with the top ten. The clonotype originates from an adult with an advanced solid tumor such as melanoma, head and neck, liver or kidney cancer. The sequences come from CD4+ or CD8+ T cells sorted from blood, collected in a trial of the OX40 agonist ivuxolimab. This chain joins TRBV2 and TRBJ1-6; D ambiguous. The chain's CDR3 is CASSEVPRGDSPLHF. The CDR3 DNA reads TGTGCCAGCAGTGAAGTCCCCCGAGGTGACTCACCCCTCCACTTT.